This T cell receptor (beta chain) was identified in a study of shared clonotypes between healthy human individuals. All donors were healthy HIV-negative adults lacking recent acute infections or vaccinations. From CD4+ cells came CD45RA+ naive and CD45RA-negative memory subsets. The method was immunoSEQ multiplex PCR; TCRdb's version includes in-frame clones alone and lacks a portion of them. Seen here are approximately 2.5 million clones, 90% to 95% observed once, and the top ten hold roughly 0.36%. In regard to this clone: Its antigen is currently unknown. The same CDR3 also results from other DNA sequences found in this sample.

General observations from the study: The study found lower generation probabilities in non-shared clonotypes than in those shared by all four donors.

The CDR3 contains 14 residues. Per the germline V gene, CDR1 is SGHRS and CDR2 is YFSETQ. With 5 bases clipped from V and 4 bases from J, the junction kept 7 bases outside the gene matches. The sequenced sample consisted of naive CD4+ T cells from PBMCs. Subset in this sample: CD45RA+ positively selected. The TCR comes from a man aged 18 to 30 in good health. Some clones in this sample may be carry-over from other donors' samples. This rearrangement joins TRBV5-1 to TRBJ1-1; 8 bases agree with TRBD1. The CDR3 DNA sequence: TGCGCCAGCAGTCAGACAGGGGAGGGCACTGAAGCTTTCTTT. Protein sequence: CASSQTGEGTEAFF.